This is a list of T cell receptor beta chains from one sample in a study of blood T cell repertoires in COVID-19. The assay was immunoSEQ multiplex PCR, and TCRdb's table has in-frame clones only and misses some. The sample consists of about 200,000 clones, approximately 80% of them appearing once. What was sequenced was peripheral blood. These receptors originate from a man aged 55 to 69 with COVID-19, enrolled during active disease. CDR3s include the opening cysteine and the closing phenylalanine or tryptophan. D genes are given only for firm matches.

>TRBD1|TRBJ2-1|TRBV28
CASSWASGQGRDEQFF
TGTGCCAGCAGTTGGGCCTCAGGACAGGGGAGGGATGAGCAGTTCTTC
>TRBD1|TRBJ2-7|TRBV27
CASSLLWDRGLYEQYF
TGTGCCAGCAGCCTACTCTGGGACAGGGGTCTCTACGAGCAGTACTTC
>-|TRBJ2-5|TRBV27
CASSFIRGGETQYF
TGTGCCAGCAGTTTTATCAGGGGCGGAGAGACCCAGTACTTC
>-|TRBJ1-2|TRBV18
CASSPAGANYGYTF
TGTGCCAGCTCACCGGCAGGGGCCAACTATGGCTACACCTTC
>TRBD2|TRBJ2-7|TRBV27
CASSRGTSGYEQYF
TGTGCCAGCAGTCGAGGGACTAGCGGCTACGAGCAGTACTTC
>-|TRBJ1-6|TRBV6-5
CASSYSRAGSGSPLHF
TGTGCCAGCAGTTACTCGAGGGCGGGGTCAGGATCACCCCTCCACTTT
>-|TRBJ2-3|TRBV19
CASSMKFAGTDTQYF
TGTGCCAGTAGTATGAAGTTTGCGGGCACAGATACGCAGTATTTT
>TRBD1|TRBJ2-2|TRBV12-5
CASGSGQSTGELFF
TGTGCTAGTGGGTCGGGACAGTCCACCGGGGAGCTGTTTTTT
>TRBD2|TRBJ2-1|TRBV30
CAWSEGREFEQFF
TGTGCCTGGAGTGAGGGGCGGGAGTTTGAGCAGTTCTTC
>-|TRBJ1-2|TRBV7-2
CASSTNGQFYGYTF
TGTGCCAGCAGTACCAACGGACAGTTCTATGGCTACACCTTC
>TRBD1|TRBJ1-2|TRBV13
CASSLARDRGVRGYTF
TGTGCCAGCAGCTTAGCCCGGGACAGGGGGGTGAGAGGCTACACCTTC
>-|TRBJ1-1|TRBV5-1
CASSLGPEAFF
TGCGCCAGCAGCTTGGGGCCTGAAGCTTTCTTT
>TRBD1|TRBJ2-7|TRBV5-1
CASSVLQGIDYEQYF
TGCGCCAGCAGCGTGCTACAGGGGATCGACTACGAGCAGTACTTC
>-|TRBJ1-2|TRBV6-2/TRBV6-3
CASSLGGYGYTF
TGTGCCAGCAGTTTGGGGGGCTATGGCTACACCTTC
>TRBD2|TRBJ2-1|TRBV19
CASSSGTNSYNEQFF
TGTGCCAGTAGTTCCGGGACTAACTCCTACAATGAGCAGTTCTTC
>-|TRBJ2-2|TRBV28
CASSSPLQGRSGELFF
TGTGCCAGCAGTTCCCCGTTACAGGGAAGGTCCGGGGAGCTGTTTTTT
>TRBD1|TRBJ2-5|TRBV11-2
CASSLEQGAWETQYF
TGTGCCAGCAGCTTAGAACAGGGGGCCTGGGAGACCCAGTACTTC